These 24 T cell receptor beta chains were sequenced from one sample in a study of shared clonotypes between healthy human individuals. Produced via immunoSEQ multiplex PCR; TCRdb's table is partial and in-frame only. This sample yields around 2.1 million clones, of which just over 90% are seen a single time; under 2% belongs to the top ten. Naivety among CD8 cells was defined by CD45RO negativity and positive CCR7 selection, thereby excluding terminally differentiated effector memory CD45RA+ cells. Material: naive CD8+ T cells from PBMCs. The receptor set was obtained from a young man in good health. Some clones in this sample may be carry-over from other donors' samples.

The genes are TRBV4-3 and TRBJ2-1; 9 bases are shared with TRBD2. V was clipped by 0 bases and J by 5 bases; unmatched bases: 8. Germline lookup yields CDR1 LGHNA and CDR2 YSLEER. The CDR3 extends over 17 amino acids. The CDR3 sequence: CASSQDLTIAGDNEQFF. CDR3 DNA: TGCGCCAGCAGCCAAGACCTTACAATAGCGGGAGACAATGAGCAGTTCTTC.

This clone was seen just once. The V and J genes are TRBV15 and TRBJ2-1, with a possible D match to TRBD2 (6 bases). V lost 7 bases and J lost 7, with 14 bases in between. Germline CDR1 is LNHNV and CDR2 is YYDKDF (reference sequence). This CDR3 is 13 amino acids long. The CDR3 nucleotides read TGTGCCACCAAACACTGGGGGGAAAATGAGCAGTTCTTC. Translating it yields CATKHWGENEQFF.

This clone was seen just once. The V call is TRBV21-1, the J call TRBJ2-7. TRBV21-1 is recorded as a pseudogene. CDR3 length: 12 amino acids. CDR3 region: CASSKNGYEQYF. CDR3 nucleotides: TGTGCCAGCAGCAAAAATGGATACGAGCAGTACTTC.

This clone has just one count. V gene TRBV6-5 combines with J gene TRBJ1-1; 8 positions agree with TRBD1. CDR1 MNHEY and CDR2 SVGAGI come from the germline V gene. The J segment lost 1 base and the V segment lost 5 bases, leaving 6 bases of the junction unmatched. CDR3 length equals 15 residues. CDR3 protein: CASSAGQGENTEAFF. The CDR3 DNA reads TGTGCCAGCAGTGCAGGACAGGGTGAGAACACTGAAGCTTTCTTT.

In regard to this clone: Other DNA sequences in the same sample also yield this CDR3. CDR3 loop: CASSPGGTEAFF. The DNA of the CDR3 is TGTGCCAGCAGTCCAGGGGGCACTGAAGCTTTCTTT. The rearrangement joins TRBV2 to TRBJ1-1; 7 bases are a match to TRBD1. J was trimmed by 4 bases and V by 5 bases; bases with no gene match: 1. The CDR3 length is 12 residues. Germline V lookup: CDR1 SNHLY, CDR2 FYNNEI.

The rearrangement joins TRBV11-2 to TRBJ1-1; D is undetermined. The germline V gene encodes CDR1 SGHAT and CDR2 FQNNGV. There are 16 residues in the CDR3. V was pared by 2 bases and J by 0 bases, with 13 bases between. The CDR3 DNA sequence: TGTGCCAGCAGCTTATTTCACGGACTACTGAACACTGAAGCTTTCTTT. Residues: CASSLFHGLLNTEAFF.

Only one count was recorded for this clone. This CDR3 reads CASTLLAGRDGETQYF. CDR3 DNA sequence: TGTGCCAGCACCTTACTAGCGGGGAGAGATGGAGAGACCCAGTACTTC. The V and J genes are TRBV28 and TRBJ2-5; 10 positions agree with TRBD2. The germline CDR1 and CDR2 sequences are MDHEN and SYDVKM. The V segment lost 7 bases and the J segment 4 bases; nucleotides outside the gene matches: 12. CDR3 size: 16 residues. Filled out from reference TRBV28 and TRBJ2-5, the complete variable domain reads DVKVTQSSRYLVKRTGEKVFLECVQDMDHENMFWYRQDPGLGLRLIYFSYDVKMKEKGDIPEGYSVSREKKERFSLILESASTNQTSMYLCASTLLAGRDGETQYFGPGTRLLVL.

The chain employs TRBV9 and TRBJ2-7, with 7 bases fitting TRBD2. V dropped 4 bases and J dropped 3; count of bases not matched to a gene: 10. This CDR3 has 15 amino acids. Germline V gene data show CDR1 as SGDLS and CDR2 as YYNGEE. The CDR3 protein is CASSLRSGPGYEQYF. In DNA form, the CDR3 reads TGTGCCAGCAGCCTCCGTAGCGGGCCGGGCTACGAGCAGTACTTC.

For this clone: Different DNA sequences within this sample yield the same CDR3. The chain joins TRBV7-9 to TRBJ2-3; D is unresolved. V was clipped by 6 bases and J by 1 base, with 5 bases between them. CDR3 length: 12 amino acids. CDR1 and CDR2 (germline): SEHNR, FQNEAQ (reference sequence). The CDR3 region is CASRGGTDTQYF. The CDR3 DNA reads TGTGCCAGCAGGGGTGGCACAGATACGCAGTATTTT.

The V and J genes are TRBV28 and TRBJ2-7; TRBD2 is a possible D gene (6 bases). Per the germline V gene, CDR1 is MDHEN and CDR2 is SYDVKM. V lost 3 bases and J lost 2, with 17 bases in between. CDR3 length: 16 residues. The DNA of the CDR3 is TGTGCCAGCAGTTTTAGGACCCGGGACTGGACCTACGAGCAGTACTTC. Translating it yields CASSFRTRDWTYEQYF. The full variable domain, its missing parts supplied by reference TRBV28 and TRBJ2-7, is DVKVTQSSRYLVKRTGEKVFLECVQDMDHENMFWYRQDPGLGLRLIYFSYDVKMKEKGDIPEGYSVSREKKERFSLILESASTNQTSMYLCASSFRTRDWTYEQYFGPGTRLTVT.

This chain links TRBV29-1 with TRBJ2-7; TRBD1 matches 9 bases. This CDR3 region has 14 residues. The germline gives CDR1 SQVTM, CDR2 ANQGSEA. V shed 4 bases and J 4 bases; nucleotides not matched to a gene: 8. As DNA, the CDR3 is TGCAGCGTTGTTTCCCTGGGACAGGGATACGAGCAGTACTTC. Translated: CSVVSLGQGYEQYF.

This clone was seen only once. Other DNA sequences of this sample code for an identical CDR3. The J gene is TRBJ1-5, the V gene TRBV27, with D possibly being TRBD1 (5 bases). Deletions cut 0 bases from V and 4 bases from J, with 10 bases between. This CDR3 is built from 15 residues. Germline V gene sequence: CDR1 MNHEY, CDR2 SMNVEV (reference sequence). CDR3 in amino acids: CASSLSGGSNQPQHF. CDR3 DNA: TGTGCCAGCAGTTTATCGGGGGGTAGTAATCAGCCCCAGCATTTT.

This clone was seen a few times. Different DNA sequences within this sample yield the same CDR3. The CDR3: CASSVGPYNEQFF. For the CDR3, the DNA is TGTGCCAGCAGCGTAGGGCCCTACAATGAGCAGTTCTTC. This rearrangement joins TRBV9 to TRBJ2-1; D call uncertain. CDR3 length: 13 amino acids. CDR1 is SGDLS, CDR2 YYNGEE, per germline. V was trimmed by 0 bases and J by 2 bases, leaving 3 bases between them.

Only one count was recorded for this clone. This chain joins TRBV4-1 and TRBJ1-2; no firm D call. In germline, CDR1 is MGHRA, CDR2 YSYEKL. The CDR3 covers 14 residues. Trimming stripped 6 bases from V and 0 bases from J, with 11 bases between. CDR3 DNA sequence: TGCGCCAGCAGGGGAGACGTCTCTAACTATGGCTACACCTTC. The encoded protein is CASRGDVSNYGYTF.

In this sample, this clone turned up a few times. One end of the junction does not line up with germline, which may come from a read error. V is TRBV5-4 and J is TRBJ1-2; D gene unclear. This CDR3 region has 11 residues. Germline V CDR1 and CDR2: SGHNT, YYREEE (reference sequence). CDR3 loop: CASSLGGSWAF. The DNA for the CDR3 is TGTGCCAGCAGCTTGGGAGGTTCCTGGGCCTTC.

This clone was observed a single time. This CDR3 reads CASGTTQGVSGNTIYF. The CDR3 region has the DNA TGTGCCAGCGGGACTACACAGGGAGTCTCTGGAAACACCATATATTTT. J is TRBJ1-3 and V is TRBV5-4; maybe TRBD1 (6 bases). Germline CDR1 is SGHNT and CDR2 is YYREEE (reference sequence). The CDR3 has 16 residues. V was pared by 7 bases and J by 0 bases, with 17 bases between.

This chain joins TRBV9 and TRBJ2-7, with TRBD2 identical over 7 bases. The J segment lost 5 bases and the V segment lost 4 bases, leaving 9 bases of the junction unmatched. CDR3 length: 14 residues. CDR1 and CDR2 from the germline V gene are SGDLS and YYNGEE. In DNA form, the CDR3 reads TGTGCCAGCAGCACGAGTTGGGGGGGTAACGAGCAGTACTTC. Its translation: CASSTSWGGNEQYF.

This chain joins TRBV19 and TRBJ2-7; TRBD2 matches 9 bases. Germline trimming cut 8 bases from V and 3 bases from J; bases unmatched to any gene: 5. Germline values: CDR1 LNHDA, CDR2 SQIVND (reference sequence). The length of the CDR3 is 13 residues. The CDR3 region has the DNA TGTGCCAGTGCGGGGGGGGAAGGCTACGAGCAGTACTTC. This sequence encodes CASAGGEGYEQYF.

The chain recombines TRBV6-5 with TRBJ1-2; tentative D call: TRBD1 (6 bases). The V end was cut by 6 bases, the J end by 8 bases, with 22 bases between. This CDR3 comprises 15 residues. The germline gives CDR1 MNHEY, CDR2 SVGAGI. The CDR3 DNA reads as TGTGCCAGCAGCTTCCGCTCCTTAGGGGGGGAGGGCTACACCTTC. This codes for CASSFRSLGGEGYTF.

This chain joins TRBV19 and TRBJ2-7; no firm D call. Germline V lookup: CDR1 LNHDA, CDR2 SQIVND (reference sequence). This CDR3 has 15 residues. With 9 bases removed from V and 3 bases from J, the gap between germline ends came to 21 bases. CDR3 sequence reads: CARNRVPLNDYEQYF. In DNA, the CDR3 is TGTGCCAGAAACCGTGTACCGTTAAACGACTACGAGCAGTACTTC. The full variable domain, with the rest looked up from reference TRBV19 and TRBJ2-7, is DGGITQSPKYLFRKEGQNVTLSCEQNLNHDAMYWYRQDPGQGLRLIYYSQIVNDFQKGDIAEGYSVSREKKESFPLTVTSAQKNPTAFYLCARNRVPLNDYEQYFGPGTRLTVT.

The V call is TRBV10-2, the J call TRBJ1-2, with 7 positions matching TRBD1. Unmatched junction bases numbered 8, after V lost 2 bases and J lost 5 bases. From germline, CDR1 is WSHSY and CDR2 SAAADI. This CDR3 spans 15 amino acids. The CDR3 protein is CASSEPPTGRYGYTF. DNA of the CDR3: TGCGCCAGCAGTGAGCCCCCGACAGGGCGATATGGCTACACCTTC.

V gene TRBV7-8 combines with J gene TRBJ2-3; the match to TRBD2 covers 11 bases. With 4 bases clipped from V and 3 bases from J, the junction kept 6 bases outside the gene matches. Germline values: CDR1 SGHVS, CDR2 FQNEAQ. The CDR3 totals 16 residues. CDR3 amino acids: CASSSPGLAVTDTQYF. DNA for the CDR3: TGTGCCAGCAGCTCTCCGGGACTAGCGGTTACAGATACGCAGTATTTT.

CDR3 sequence reads: CAWSPRGENTGELFF. The CDR3 DNA reads as TGTGCCTGGAGTCCCCGCGGGGAGAACACCGGGGAGCTGTTTTTT. This chain connects TRBV30 to TRBJ2-2; perhaps TRBD2 as D (6 bases). The CDR3 totals 15 residues. Germline assignment: CDR1 GTSNPN and CDR2 SVGIG (reference sequence). V lost 2 bases to trimming and J lost 1 base, with 11 bases between them.

Details on this clone: Other DNA sequences in the same sample also yield this CDR3. The chain is built from TRBV7-9 and TRBJ2-3; D ambiguous. The germline CDR1 and CDR2 sequences are SEHNR and FQNEAQ (reference sequence). The CDR3 is 11 amino acids. Trimming left V 4 bases short and J 6 bases short, with 5 bases between. Here the CDR3 DNA reads TGTGCCAGCAGCTCCTCGGATACGCAGTATTTT. The encoded protein is CASSSSDTQYF.